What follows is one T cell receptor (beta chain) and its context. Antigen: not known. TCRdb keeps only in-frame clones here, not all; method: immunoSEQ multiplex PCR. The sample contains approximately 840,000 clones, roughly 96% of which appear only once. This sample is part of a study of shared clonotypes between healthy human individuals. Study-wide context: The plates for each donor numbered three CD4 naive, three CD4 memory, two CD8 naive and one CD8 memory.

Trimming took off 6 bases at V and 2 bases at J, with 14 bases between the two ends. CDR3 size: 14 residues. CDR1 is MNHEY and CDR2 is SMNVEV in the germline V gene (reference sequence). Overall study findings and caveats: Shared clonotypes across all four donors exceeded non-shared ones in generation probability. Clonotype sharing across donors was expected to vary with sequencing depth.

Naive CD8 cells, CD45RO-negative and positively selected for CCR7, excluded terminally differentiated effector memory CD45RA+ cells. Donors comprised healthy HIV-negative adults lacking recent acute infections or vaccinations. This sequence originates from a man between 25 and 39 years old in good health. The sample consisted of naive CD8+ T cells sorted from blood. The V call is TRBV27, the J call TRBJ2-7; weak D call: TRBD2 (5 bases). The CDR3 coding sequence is TGTGCCAGCAGCCGGACTGCGGATACCTACGAGCAGTACTTC. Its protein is CASSRTADTYEQYF.